The 19 T cell receptor beta chains below come from one sample, sequenced in a study of blood T cell repertoires in COVID-19. Here immunoSEQ multiplex PCR was the method, and the copy in TCRdb shows in-frame clones only, minus some. The sample records 180,000 or so clones, roughly 86% being singletons. The sequenced sample was peripheral blood. The receptors stem from a woman older than 75 in a cohort sampled during active or convalescent COVID-19.

This rearrangement joins TRBV7-2 to TRBJ1-2, with TRBD1 matching over 10 bases. The CDR3 length is 15 residues. Losses at the gene ends were 2 bases for V and 4 bases for J; bases not matched to a gene: 4. Germline values: CDR1 SGHTA, CDR2 FQGNSA. The CDR3 sequence is CASSLSRDRGYGYTF. The CDR3 DNA follows: TGTGCCAGCAGCTTAAGCCGGGACAGGGGCTATGGCTACACCTTC.

The chain uses TRBV7-8 and TRBJ1-5, with unresolved D. The V gene's germline CDR1 is SGHVS and CDR2 FQNEAQ. The CDR3 sequence is 14 residues long. V dropped 4 bases and J dropped 0 bases, with 7 bases sitting between them. The CDR3 loop is CASSSTYSNQPQHF. The CDR3 bases are TGTGCCAGCAGCTCAACCTATAGCAATCAGCCCCAGCATTTT.

With respect to this clone: The germline gene is not matched at one end of the junction; a read error may be the cause. J is TRBJ1-2 and V is TRBV29-1, with D maybe TRBD1 (6 bases). Germline values: CDR1 SQVTM, CDR2 ANQGSEA. The CDR3 has 13 amino acids. The chain's CDR3 is CSGEAWGLGGYTF. The DNA of the CDR3 is TGCAGCGGTGAAGCGTGGGGGCTCGGGGGCTACACCTTC.

The chain joins TRBV6-5 to TRBJ1-6, with no clear D. This CDR3 is 12 amino acids long. Per the germline V gene, CDR1 is MNHEY and CDR2 is SVGAGI. Trimming cost V 6 bases and J 3 bases, with 3 bases left between them. The CDR3 reads CASSLYNSPLHF. CDR3 sequence (DNA): TGTGCCAGCAGCCTCTATAATTCACCCCTCCACTTT.

This chain joins TRBV5-5 and TRBJ1-1; no definite D call. Between the trimmed V and J ends, which lost 4 bases and 7 bases, there was a span of 11 bases. Germline lookup yields CDR1 SGHKS and CDR2 YYEKEE (reference sequence). The CDR3 length is 12 residues. The CDR3 DNA reads TGTGCCAGCAGCCTTGTGGAGGGTGAAGCTTTCTTT. Translating it yields CASSLVEGEAFF.

This chain connects TRBV29-1 to TRBJ1-2, with TRBD1 matching 7 bases. With 6 bases clipped from V and 1 base from J, the junction kept 11 bases outside the gene matches. Germline loops: CDR1 SQVTM, CDR2 ANQGSEA. The CDR3 spans 15 residues. DNA of the CDR3: TGCAGCGTGGCCACCCTTACAGGGGTTAACTATGGCTACACCTTC. It translates to CSVATLTGVNYGYTF.

CDR3 DNA sequence: TGTGCCAGCAGCTTAGAACTAGCGGGAGGAAATGAGCAGTTCTTC. Translated: CASSLELAGGNEQFF. V usage is TRBV7-9 and J usage is TRBJ2-1; 12 bases match TRBD2. With V trimmed by 1 base and J by 7 bases, 2 bases remained unmatched. This CDR3 contains 15 residues. CDR1 and CDR2 from the germline V gene are SEHNR and FQNEAQ (reference sequence). The complete variable domain, with remaining parts taken from reference TRBV7-9 and TRBJ2-1, reads DTGVSQNPRHKITKRGQNVTFRCDPISEHNRLYWYRQTLGQGPEFLTYFQNEAQLEKSRLLSDRFSAERPKGSFSTLEIQRTEQGDSAMYLCASSLELAGGNEQFFGPGTRLTVL.

The chain links TRBV27 to TRBJ1-3; D is unresolved. This CDR3 contains 16 residues. The V end was cut by 1 base, the J end by 0 bases, with 10 bases between. The germline gives CDR1 MNHEY, CDR2 SMNVEV (reference sequence). The CDR3 DNA sequence: TGTGCCAGCAGTTTATTTTGGAGCCCCTCTGGAAACACCATATATTTT. Translating gives CASSLFWSPSGNTIYF.

This clone came up once. The chain has TRBV19 and TRBJ2-5, with 10 bases aligning to TRBD1. This CDR3 spans 14 amino acids. Germline V lookup: CDR1 LNHDA, CDR2 SQIVND (reference sequence). J lost 5 bases, V lost 8 bases, and 8 bases had no gene match. CDR3 sequence reads: CASLQTGGLETQYF. In nucleotides, the CDR3 is TGTGCCAGTCTCCAGACAGGGGGCCTTGAGACCCAGTACTTC.

This rearrangement joins TRBV19 to TRBJ1-2; D remains unclear. Germline CDR1 and CDR2: LNHDA and SQIVND (reference sequence). V lost 4 bases to trimming and J lost 2 bases, with 8 bases between them. The CDR3 sequence is 13 residues long. CDR3 amino acids: CASSTGGNYGYTF. The CDR3, as DNA: TGTGCCAGTAGTACAGGAGGGAACTATGGCTACACCTTC.

The chain uses TRBV27 and TRBJ1-2; 9 positions match TRBD1. CDR1 is MNHEY, CDR2 SMNVEV, per germline (reference sequence). J gave up 2 bases and V 6 bases, and 4 bases lay outside the gene matches. The CDR3 is 14 amino acids. This chain's CDR3 is CASRGTGMNYGYTF. In DNA form, the CDR3 reads TGTGCCAGCAGAGGGACAGGGATGAACTATGGCTACACCTTC.

This clone appeared once. The genes are TRBV27 and TRBJ1-5; D may be TRBD1 (6 bases). Trimming left V 3 bases short and J 2 bases short, with 11 bases between. Germline assignment: CDR1 MNHEY and CDR2 SMNVEV (reference sequence). This CDR3 has 15 amino acids. CDR3 bases: TGTGCCAGCAGTTTTACAGGGTCCGGCAATCAGCCCCAGCATTTT. Encoded protein: CASSFTGSGNQPQHF.

This clone was seen just once. The chain joins TRBV28 to TRBJ1-2, with 7 bases that match TRBD1. Germline V gene data show CDR1 as MDHEN and CDR2 as SYDVKM. The J segment lost 0 bases and the V segment lost 8 bases, leaving 6 bases of the junction unmatched. There are 14 residues in the CDR3. The DNA for the CDR3 is TGTGCCAGCCGGCGGCAGGGGGCTAACTATGGCTACACCTTC. Protein: CASRRQGANYGYTF.

This rearrangement joins TRBV29-1 to TRBJ1-2; D is ambiguous. This CDR3 comprises 13 residues. Trimming removed 1 base from V and 5 bases from J, with 11 bases in between. Per the germline V gene, CDR1 is SQVTM and CDR2 is ANQGSEA. The CDR3 region is CSVEGRRGYGYTF. CDR3 nucleotides: TGCAGCGTTGAAGGCCGGAGAGGATATGGCTACACCTTC.

The chain links TRBV6-2 or TRBV6-3 to TRBJ1-5; 7 bases fit TRBD1. The ends lost 3 bases at V and 3 bases at J; junction bases unmatched: 8. CDR1 is MNHEY, CDR2 SVGEGT, per germline. The length of the CDR3 is 16 residues. CDR3 DNA sequence: TGTGCCAGCAGTTATATGAACAGGGGCCCCAATCAGCCCCAGCATTTT. As protein: CASSYMNRGPNQPQHF.

The chain links TRBV6-1 to TRBJ2-2, with D unclear. Germline loops: CDR1 MNHNS, CDR2 SASEGT. The germline V and J ends were trimmed by 4 bases and 0 bases, with 12 bases remaining between them. The CDR3 loop spans 16 amino acids. DNA for the CDR3: TGTGCCAGCAGTGGGATGAGGAGATCGAACACCGGGGAGCTGTTTTTT. This encodes CASSGMRRSNTGELFF.

The V and J genes are TRBV7-6 and TRBJ1-6, with 8 positions matching TRBD1. The CDR3 has 15 residues. J gave up 7 bases and V 1 base, and 3 bases lay outside the gene matches. In germline, CDR1 is SGHVS, CDR2 FNYEAQ. This CDR3 is CASSLGQGMNSPLHF. The CDR3 DNA reads TGTGCCAGCAGCTTAGGACAGGGGATGAATTCACCCCTCCACTTT. The full variable domain, completed using reference TRBV7-6 and TRBJ1-6, is GAGVSQSPRYKVTKRGQDVALRCDPISGHVSLYWYRQALGQGPEFLTYFNYEAQQDKSGLPNDRFSAERPEGSISTLTIQRTEQRDSAMYRCASSLGQGMNSPLHFGNGTRLTVT.

The chain combines TRBV29-1 with TRBJ1-2, with 7 bases identical to TRBD1. In germline, CDR1 is SQVTM, CDR2 ANQGSEA. V lost 2 bases, J lost 3 bases, and 3 bases stayed unmatched. The CDR3 has 13 amino acids. The CDR3 region has the DNA TGCAGCGTTGAACCGACAGGGTACTATGGCTACACCTTC. Its protein product is CSVEPTGYYGYTF.

V gene TRBV27 combines with J gene TRBJ1-4; D ambiguous. The ends were cut back, 5 bases at V and 6 bases at J, with 22 bases in the middle. Germline assignment: CDR1 MNHEY and CDR2 SMNVEV (reference sequence). CDR3 length equals 17 residues. The CDR3 here is CASSPLRWAVEHEKLFF. Here the CDR3 DNA reads TGTGCCAGCAGTCCCCTCCGATGGGCCGTCGAGCATGAAAAACTGTTTTTT. Together with reference TRBV27 and TRBJ1-4, the CDR3 gives the full variable domain: EAQVTQNPRYLITVTGKKLTVTCSQNMNHEYMSWYRQDPGLGLRQIYYSMNVEVTDKGDVPEGYKVSRKEKRNFPLILESPSPNQTSLYFCASSPLRWAVEHEKLFFGSGTQLSVL.